This note documents a single T cell receptor (beta chain) sequence. Authors' processing steps: Counts of nucleated cells, estimated from reference gene primer amplification, were obtained. Generated by immunoSEQ multiplex PCR, the TCRdb table keeps only in-frame clones and is missing some. From that table come the V and J calls and clone size; the DNA was used to work out D and trimming. The table lists 200,000 to 250,000 clones, 65% to 85% of them singletons. This entry comes from a study of blood T cell repertoires in COVID-19. The germline V gene encodes CDR1 SGHTS and CDR2 YDEGEE. This CDR3 has 14 residues. V dropped 2 bases and J dropped 6 bases, with 12 bases sitting between them. Two negative PCRs, clearance, or symptom resolution characterized the recovered Cohort 3 donors.

The sequenced sample was PBMCs or T cells enriched from blood (not recorded which). The TCR sequence derives from a woman aged 55-69 years who had recovered from COVID-19. The rearrangement links TRBV5-8 to TRBJ1-5, with D possibly matching TRBD1 (5 bases). CDR3 in amino acids: CASSFYQGSQPQHF. For the CDR3, the DNA is TGTGCCAGCAGCTTTTATCAGGGCAGTCAGCCCCAGCATTTT. Full variable domain (outside the CDR3, taken from reference TRBV5-8 and TRBJ1-5): EAGVTQSPTHLIKTRGQQATLRCSPISGHTSVYWYQQALGLGLQFLLWYDEGEERNRGNFPPRFSGRQFPNYSSELNVNALELEDSALYLCASSFYQGSQPQHFGDGTRLSIL.